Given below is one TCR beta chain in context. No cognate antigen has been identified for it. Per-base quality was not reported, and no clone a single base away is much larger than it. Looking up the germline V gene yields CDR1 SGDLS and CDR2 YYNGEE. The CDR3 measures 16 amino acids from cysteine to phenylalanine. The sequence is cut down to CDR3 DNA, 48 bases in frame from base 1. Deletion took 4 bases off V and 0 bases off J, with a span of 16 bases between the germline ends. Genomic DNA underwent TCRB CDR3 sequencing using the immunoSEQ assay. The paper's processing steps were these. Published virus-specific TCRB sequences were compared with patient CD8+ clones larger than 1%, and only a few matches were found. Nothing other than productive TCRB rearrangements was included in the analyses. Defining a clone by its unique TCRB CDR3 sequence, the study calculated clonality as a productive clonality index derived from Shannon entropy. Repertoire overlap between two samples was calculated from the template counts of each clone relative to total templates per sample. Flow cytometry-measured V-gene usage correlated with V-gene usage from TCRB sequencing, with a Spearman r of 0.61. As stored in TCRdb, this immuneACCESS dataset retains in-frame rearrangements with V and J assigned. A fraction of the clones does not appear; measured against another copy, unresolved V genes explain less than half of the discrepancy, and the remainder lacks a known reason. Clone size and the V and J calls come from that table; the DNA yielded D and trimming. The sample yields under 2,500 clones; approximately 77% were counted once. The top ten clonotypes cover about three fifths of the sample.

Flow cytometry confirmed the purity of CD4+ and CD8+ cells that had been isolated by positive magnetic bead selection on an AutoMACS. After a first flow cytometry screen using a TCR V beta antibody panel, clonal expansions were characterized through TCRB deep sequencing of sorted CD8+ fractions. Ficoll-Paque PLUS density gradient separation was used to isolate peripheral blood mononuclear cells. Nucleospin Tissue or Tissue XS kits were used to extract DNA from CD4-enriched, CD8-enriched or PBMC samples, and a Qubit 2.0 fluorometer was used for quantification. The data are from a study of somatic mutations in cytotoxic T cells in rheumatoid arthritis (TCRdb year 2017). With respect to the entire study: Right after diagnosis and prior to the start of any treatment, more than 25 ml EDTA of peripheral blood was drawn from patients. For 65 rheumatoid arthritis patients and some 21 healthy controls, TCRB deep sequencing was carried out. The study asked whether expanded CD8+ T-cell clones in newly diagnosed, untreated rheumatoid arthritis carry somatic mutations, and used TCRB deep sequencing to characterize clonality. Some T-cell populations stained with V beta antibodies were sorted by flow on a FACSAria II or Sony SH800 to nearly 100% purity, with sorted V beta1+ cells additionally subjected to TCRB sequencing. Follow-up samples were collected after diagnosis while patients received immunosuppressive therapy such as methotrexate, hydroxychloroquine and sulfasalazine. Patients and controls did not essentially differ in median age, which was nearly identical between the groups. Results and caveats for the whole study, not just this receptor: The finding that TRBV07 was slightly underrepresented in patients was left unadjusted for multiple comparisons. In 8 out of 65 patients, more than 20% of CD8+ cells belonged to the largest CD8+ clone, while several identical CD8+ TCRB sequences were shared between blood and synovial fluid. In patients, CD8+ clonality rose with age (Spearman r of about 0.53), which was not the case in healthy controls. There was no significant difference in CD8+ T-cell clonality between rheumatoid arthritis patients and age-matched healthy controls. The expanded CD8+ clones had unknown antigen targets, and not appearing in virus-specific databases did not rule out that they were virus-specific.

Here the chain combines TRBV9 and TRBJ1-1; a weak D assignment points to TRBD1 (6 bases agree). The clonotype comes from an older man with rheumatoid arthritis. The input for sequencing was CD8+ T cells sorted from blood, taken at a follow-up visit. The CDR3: CASSPYGQIMNTEAFF. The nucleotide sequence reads TGTGCCAGCAGCCCCTACGGACAGATCATGAACACTGAAGCTTTCTTT.